Sequencing of this T cell receptor beta chain was carried out in a study of a mutant IDH1 vaccine in newly diagnosed glioma. Turning to the study itself: Males made up about 62% and females about 40% of treated patients, whose mean age was about 41 years. Most had both radiotherapy and temozolomide beforehand; others had only one. Study outcomes and limitations: The occurrence of vaccine-induced immune responses was seen in roughly 93% of patients.

Germline CDR1 is GTSNPN and CDR2 is SVGIG (reference sequence). CDR3 size: 13 residues. The ends lost 7 bases at V and 1 base at J; junction bases unmatched: 5. The table came from immunoSEQ multiplex PCR; TCRdb's copy has only in-frame clones and leaves some out. The profile covers roughly 35,000 clones, with 75% appearing a single time and over 7.5% taken by the ten largest. Notes on this clone: As yet, its antigen is unknown.

Time point given: week 47, end of study. Every single dose of the vaccine, 300 ug of mutant IDH1 20-mer peptide, came with topical imiquimod. Administration of eight vaccinations to patients took place in weeks 1, 3, 5, 7, 11, 15, 19, 23. This sequence joins TRBV30 and TRBJ2-3; 7 bases fit TRBD1. The sample here was PBMCs, taken from a glioma patient whose treatment included an IDH1 peptide vaccine. This clonotype was sampled from a man in his forties or fifties with glioma. In DNA, the CDR3 is TGTGCCTCCGACAGGGCCCGCACAGATACGCAGTATTTT. Its translation is CASDRARTDTQYF.